This TCR beta chain emerged from a study of shared clonotypes between healthy human individuals. Naive-designated CD8 cells lacked CD45RO, were positively enriched for CCR7, and omitted terminally differentiated effector memory CD45RA+ cells. Generated by immunoSEQ multiplex PCR, the TCRdb table keeps only in-frame clones and is missing some. The sample lists about 590,000 clones, roughly 95% occurring once. Comment on this clone: Other DNA sequences within the sample encode an identical CDR3.

CDR3 length: 11 amino acids. The germline CDR1 and CDR2 sequences are MDHEN and SYDVKM. V shed 3 bases and J shed 4 bases, with 4 bases lying between them. The receptor comes from a woman aged 25 to 39 in good health. The sequenced material came from naive CD8+ T cells sorted from blood. This chain uses TRBV28 with TRBJ2-7; the D is unclear. The CDR3 region is CASSFAYEQYF. CDR3 in DNA: TGTGCCAGCAGTTTCGCATACGAGCAGTACTTC.